The rows below give T cell receptor beta chains drawn from one sample of a study of shared clonotypes between healthy human individuals. The data were produced by immunoSEQ multiplex PCR, yet TCRdb's version contains in-frame clones alone and is incomplete. The sample has roughly 2.2 million clones, under 95% seen once. The sequenced sample was naive CD4+ T cells from PBMCs. The receptors shown here come from a man aged 18 to 29 in good health. Some clones in this sample may be carry-over from other donors' samples. Both conserved end residues are part of each CDR3. Each record gives: CDR3 protein, CDR3 DNA, D gene, V gene, clone size, J gene. A D gene is named only where the DNA matches it firmly. Part of the rows lack a size; the others show once, few, many or a class for expanded clones.

CDR3: CATSRETSRAEFF
DNA: TGTGCCACCAGCAGGGAAACCTCTAGGGCGGAGTTCTTC
D: NA
V: TRBV15
size: NA
J: TRBJ2-1

CDR3: CASSSSGTASGNTIYF
DNA: TGTGCCAGCAGTAGTTCCGGGACAGCTTCTGGAAACACCATATATTTT
D: TRBD1
V: TRBV28
size: NA
J: TRBJ1-3

CDR3: CASSLGASGSTDTQYF
DNA: TGTGCCAGCAGCTTGGGAGCTAGCGGGAGCACAGATACGCAGTATTTT
D: TRBD2
V: TRBV5-4
size: NA
J: TRBJ2-3

CDR3: CASSLEGSEAFF
DNA: TGTGCCAGCAGCTTAGAAGGGTCTGAAGCTTTCTTT
D: NA
V: TRBV7-9
size: NA
J: TRBJ1-1

CDR3: CASSPQGLAGGEQYF
DNA: TGTGCCAGCAGCCCCCAGGGACTAGCGGGAGGGGAGCAGTACTTC
D: TRBD2
V: TRBV7-3
size: NA
J: TRBJ2-7

CDR3: CATLPNRDRVTKSYTF
DNA: TGTGCCACCTTACCGAACCGGGACAGGGTGACCAAAAGCTACACCTTC
D: TRBD1
V: TRBV19
size: NA
J: TRBJ1-2

CDR3: CASSQGLGGELFF
DNA: TGCGCCAGCAGCCAAGGGCTTGGCGGGGAGCTGTTTTTT
D: NA
V: TRBV4-1
size: NA
J: TRBJ2-2

CDR3: CASSPTSGSSYEQYF
DNA: TGTGCCAGCAGTCCGACTAGCGGGAGCTCCTACGAGCAGTACTTC
D: TRBD2
V: TRBV6-1
size: NA
J: TRBJ2-7

CDR3: CASGLFLAGHTGELFF
DNA: TGTGCTAGTGGTTTGTTCCTAGCGGGCCACACCGGGGAGCTGTTTTTT
D: TRBD2
V: TRBV12-5
size: NA
J: TRBJ2-2

CDR3: CASSPHAGGQETQYF
DNA: TGTGCCAGCTCACCACATGCGGGAGGGCAAGAGACCCAGTACTTC
D: TRBD2
V: TRBV18
size: NA
J: TRBJ2-5

CDR3: CASSQEPTGQGYNEQFF
DNA: TGTGCCAGCAGCCAAGAGCCGACGGGACAGGGCTACAATGAGCAGTTCTTC
D: TRBD1
V: TRBV4-2
size: NA
J: TRBJ2-1

CDR3: CASSKTSGEYEQYF
DNA: TGTGCCAGCAGCAAGACTAGCGGGGAGTACGAGCAGTACTTC
D: TRBD2
V: TRBV5-4
size: NA
J: TRBJ2-7

CDR3: CASSPSSGANVLTF
DNA: TGTGCCAGCTCACCATCCTCTGGGGCCAACGTCCTGACTTTC
D: NA
V: TRBV18
size: once
J: TRBJ2-6

CDR3: CASSGSGTGELFF
DNA: TGTGCCAGCAGCGGGAGTGGCACCGGGGAGCTGTTTTTT
D: NA
V: TRBV9
size: once
J: TRBJ2-2

CDR3: CASSIGGRYEKLFF
DNA: TGTGCCAGTAGTATCGGGGGACGATATGAAAAACTGTTTTTT
D: NA
V: TRBV19
size: NA
J: TRBJ1-4

CDR3: CASSSASTNEKLFF
DNA: TGTGCCAGCAGTTCGGCCTCAACTAATGAAAAACTGTTTTTT
D: NA
V: TRBV28
size: NA
J: TRBJ1-4

CDR3: CASSIPRAQGTDTQYF
DNA: TGTGCCAGCAGTATCCCCCGGGCCCAGGGGACAGATACGCAGTATTTT
D: NA
V: TRBV6-6
size: NA
J: TRBJ2-3

CDR3: CASSLGQGGADTQYF
DNA: TGCGCCAGCAGCTTGGGACAGGGGGGAGCAGATACGCAGTATTTT
D: TRBD1
V: TRBV5-1
size: NA
J: TRBJ2-3

CDR3: CASRTGLDGYTF
DNA: TGCGCCAGCAGAACAGGGTTAGATGGCTACACCTTC
D: NA
V: TRBV5-1
size: NA
J: TRBJ1-2

CDR3: CASSLVQGNTGELFF
DNA: TGCGCCAGCAGCTTGGTCCAGGGAAACACCGGGGAGCTGTTTTTT
D: NA
V: TRBV5-1
size: NA
J: TRBJ2-2

CDR3: CASSATGADTQYF
DNA: TGTGCCAGCAGCGCCACAGGAGCAGATACGCAGTATTTT
D: NA
V: TRBV5-6
size: NA
J: TRBJ2-3

CDR3: CAWSVRRSGLADTGELFF
DNA: TGTGCCTGGAGTGTACGGCGCTCCGGACTAGCGGACACCGGGGAGCTGTTTTTT
D: TRBD2
V: TRBV30
size: once
J: TRBJ2-2

CDR3: CASSTPPSEQYF
DNA: TGTGCCAGTAGTACCCCTCCCTCCGAGCAGTACTTC
D: NA
V: TRBV19
size: NA
J: TRBJ2-7

CDR3: CTSSQGVSGRPSSSYNEQFF
DNA: TGCACCAGCAGCCAAGGAGTGTCCGGGAGGCCTTCAAGCTCCTACAATGAGCAGTTCTTC
D: NA
V: TRBV1
size: NA
J: TRBJ2-1

CDR3: CASSPQGYYGYTF
DNA: TGTGCCAGCAGCCCTCAGGGCTACTATGGCTACACCTTC
D: NA
V: TRBV6-5
size: NA
J: TRBJ1-2

CDR3: CASSPNPNRGLYNEQFF
DNA: TGTGCCAGCAGCCCCAACCCCAACAGGGGGCTCTACAATGAGCAGTTCTTC
D: TRBD1
V: TRBV7-2
size: NA
J: TRBJ2-1